These 13 T cell receptor beta chains were all obtained from the same sample, sequenced in a study of long-term antiretroviral therapy in people with HIV. Samples were assayed with immunoSEQ v3.0 at survey level. Repertoires were generated with immunoSEQ multiplex PCR, while TCRdb's copy carries only in-frame clones and drops some. The table lists roughly 12,000 clones, roughly 80% of them singletons. This sample comprised unsorted PBMCs, obtained 1.2 years after starting antiretroviral therapy. These receptors all stem from a man aged 35-49 years with HIV.

This clone was detected only once. The chain joins TRBV6-1 to TRBJ2-2; TRBD1 agrees at 9 bases. The J segment lost 5 bases and the V segment lost 5 bases, leaving 6 bases of the junction unmatched. CDR1 and CDR2 from the germline V gene are MNHNS and SASEGT. This CDR3 has 15 residues. CDR3 region: CASSLSGQGTGELFF. The CDR3, as DNA: TGTGCCAGCAGTCTAAGTGGACAGGGGACCGGGGAGCTGTTTTTT.

V is TRBV5-1 and J is TRBJ2-4, with 8 nucleotides matching TRBD1. Germline values: CDR1 SGHRS, CDR2 YFSETQ. The CDR3 covers 13 residues. Trimming removed 4 bases from V and 8 bases from J; junction bases left unmatched: 5. CDR3 amino acids: CASSRGQGDIQYF. CDR3 in DNA: TGCGCCAGCAGCCGTGGACAGGGAGACATTCAGTACTTC.

This chain uses TRBV6-5 with TRBJ2-6, with a possible D match to TRBD1 (5 bases). V lost 3 bases, J lost 0 bases, and 9 bases lay in between. The CDR3 has 16 residues. CDR1 is MNHEY, CDR2 SVGAGI, per germline. The DNA for the CDR3 is TGTGCCAGCAGTTATGGGGCTAACTCTGGGGCCAACGTCCTGACTTTC. Translated: CASSYGANSGANVLTF.

This clone occurred once. This rearrangement joins TRBV4-1 to TRBJ1-4, with D possibly TRBD1 on 5 matching bases. The germline V gene has CDR1 MGHRA and CDR2 YSYEKL. The CDR3 spans 17 residues. Trimming took off 1 base at V and 8 bases at J, with 20 bases between the two ends. The CDR3 coding sequence is TGCGCCAGCAGCCAAGGGAGGGGTGAAAGGGGTAACGAAAAACTGTTTTTT. It translates to CASSQGRGERGNEKLFF.

The chain is built from TRBV4-2 and TRBJ2-3, with 8 bases that match TRBD2. V was clipped by 0 bases and J by 3 bases; unmatched bases: 8. The CDR3 runs 17 residues. CDR1 and CDR2 from the germline V gene are LGHNA and YNFKEQ. CDR3 bases: TGTGCCAGCAGCCAAGATCCGGCGGGGGGTGGGACAGATACGCAGTATTTT. Translation gives CASSQDPAGGGTDTQYF.

This rearrangement joins TRBV6-6 to TRBJ2-7; 8 nucleotides agree with TRBD2. CDR3 length equals 15 residues. V dropped 6 bases and J dropped 5; count of bases not matched to a gene: 12. Looked up from germline, CDR1 is MNHNY and CDR2 is SVGAGI (reference sequence). The CDR3 DNA reads as TGTGCCAGCAGCCGGGTAGCGGGACTCCCAGACGAGCAGTACTTC. It codes for CASSRVAGLPDEQYF.

This sequence joins TRBV9 and TRBJ2-3; 13 nucleotides match TRBD2. This CDR3 spans 14 amino acids. Germline-derived CDR1 and CDR2 are SGDLS and YYNGEE. V lost 4 bases to trimming and J lost 6 bases; unmatched junction nucleotides: 2. The CDR3 region is CASSLGLAGDTQYF. Written as DNA, the CDR3 is TGTGCCAGCAGCCTGGGACTAGCGGGGGATACGCAGTATTTT.

The V and J genes are TRBV6-5 and TRBJ1-1; D is ambiguous. The length of the CDR3 is 13 residues. V shed 0 bases and J shed 5 bases, with 7 bases lying between them. In germline, CDR1 is MNHEY, CDR2 SVGAGI. The DNA for the CDR3 is TGTGCCAGCAGTTACTCGGTGACAACTGAAGCTTTCTTT. Encoded protein: CASSYSVTTEAFF.

This clone is a singleton in its sample. The chain couples TRBV30 to TRBJ2-3; TRBD1 matches at 11 bases. The V and J ends lost 4 bases and 4 bases, in that order; junction bases with no gene match: 4. Germline CDR1 GTSNPN, CDR2 SVGIG (reference sequence). The length of the CDR3 is 14 residues. The CDR3 DNA reads as TGTGCCTGGAACGGACAGGGGGCAGCAGATACGCAGTATTTT. Its protein is CAWNGQGAADTQYF.

As DNA, the CDR3 is TGTGCCAGCAGAGACGAAGGAAACATTCAGTACTTC. Translating gives CASRDEGNIQYF. This chain connects TRBV9 to TRBJ2-4; no clear D. V dropped 5 bases and J dropped 6 bases, with 9 bases sitting between them. The CDR3 length is 12 residues. Germline-derived CDR1 and CDR2 are SGDLS and YYNGEE.

This chain joins TRBV19 and TRBJ2-7, with TRBD2 as a possible D gene (7 bases). Trimming took 4 bases from V and 2 from J, leaving 21 bases between them. Germline CDR1 is LNHDA and CDR2 is SQIVND (reference sequence). The CDR3 covers 17 residues. Here the CDR3 DNA reads TGTGCCAGTAGTAGAGGGTCGGGGGGCGAATCGACCTACGAGCAGTACTTC. Its protein product is CASSRGSGGESTYEQYF. The full variable domain, its missing parts supplied by reference TRBV19 and TRBJ2-7, is DGGITQSPKYLFRKEGQNVTLSCEQNLNHDAMYWYRQDPGQGLRLIYYSQIVNDFQKGDIAEGYSVSREKKESFPLTVTSAQKNPTAFYLCASSRGSGGESTYEQYFGPGTRLTVT.

This clone occurred once. The rearrangement links TRBV12-1 to TRBJ1-1. TRBV12-1 is a known pseudogene. This CDR3 has 9 amino acids. In nucleotides, the CDR3 is TGTGCCGGGAACACTGAAGCTTTCTTT. Amino acids: CAGNTEAFF.

The chain links TRBV7-2 to TRBJ2-2; D gene ambiguous. Trimming removed 0 bases at V and 6 bases at J, with 5 bases between. The germline CDR1 and CDR2 sequences are SGHTA and FQGNSA. The CDR3 contains 13 residues. In DNA, the CDR3 is TGTGCCAGCAGCTTAGCCCGGGCCGGGGAGCTGTTTTTT. This sequence encodes CASSLARAGELFF.